The clone carrying this T cell receptor beta chain was found once. Its antigen is currently unknown. The V segment lost 0 bases and the J segment 9 bases; nucleotides outside the gene matches: 7. This CDR3 spans 15 amino acids. The germline CDR1 and CDR2 sequences are SGHRS and YFSETQ. These data are taken from a study of cytomegalovirus exposure and HLA in healthy donors. Study-wide findings and caveats: Sequencing likely generated an artifact that appeared as a cluster of highly shared sequence variants. Reportedly, HLA-A and HLA-B alleles of most subjects were accurately predicted from TCR beta.

It was with 60 Vbeta and 13 Jbeta primers that the PCR ran. TCRdb's copy holds only in-frame clones and misses some; the assay was immunoSEQ multiplex PCR. The repertoire consists of approximately 89,000 clones, with roughly 80% occurring once and the leading ten covering 1.3% to 1.5%. The sequenced material came from PBMCs. The V call is TRBV5-1, the J call TRBJ2-1; 9 bases are shared with TRBD1. This TCR came from a male donor in good health and CMV-seronegative. The CDR3 reads CASSLVQGAGIEQFF. The CDR3 region has the DNA TGCGCCAGCAGCTTGGTACAGGGGGCAGGAATTGAGCAGTTCTTC.